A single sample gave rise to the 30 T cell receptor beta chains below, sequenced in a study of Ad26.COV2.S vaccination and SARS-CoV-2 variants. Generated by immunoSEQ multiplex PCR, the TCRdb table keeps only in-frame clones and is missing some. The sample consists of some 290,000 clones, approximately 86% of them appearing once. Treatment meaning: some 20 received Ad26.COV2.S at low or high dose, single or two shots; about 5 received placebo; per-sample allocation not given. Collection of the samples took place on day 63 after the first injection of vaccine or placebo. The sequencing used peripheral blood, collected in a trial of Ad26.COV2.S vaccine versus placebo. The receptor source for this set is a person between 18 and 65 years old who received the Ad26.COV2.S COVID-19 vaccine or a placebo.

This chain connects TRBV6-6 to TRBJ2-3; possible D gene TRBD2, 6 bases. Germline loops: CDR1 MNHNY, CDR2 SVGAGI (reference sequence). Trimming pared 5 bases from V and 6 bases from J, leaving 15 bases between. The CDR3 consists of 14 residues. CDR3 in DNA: TGTGCCAGCAGTAGTAACGGAGGGATGGATACGCAGTATTTT. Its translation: CASSSNGGMDTQYF.

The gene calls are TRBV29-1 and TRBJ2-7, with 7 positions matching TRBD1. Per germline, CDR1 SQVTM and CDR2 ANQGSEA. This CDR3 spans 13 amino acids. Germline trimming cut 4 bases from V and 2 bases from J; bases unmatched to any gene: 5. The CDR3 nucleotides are TGCAGCGTTGGACAGGGAGAAACCTACGAGCAGTACTTC. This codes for CSVGQGETYEQYF.

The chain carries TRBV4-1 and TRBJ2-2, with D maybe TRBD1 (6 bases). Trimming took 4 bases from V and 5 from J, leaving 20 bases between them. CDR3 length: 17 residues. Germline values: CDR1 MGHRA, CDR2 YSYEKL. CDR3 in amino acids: CASSRIGQHGDTGELFF. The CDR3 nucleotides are TGCGCCAGCAGCCGTATCGGACAGCACGGTGATACCGGGGAGCTGTTTTTT.

As DNA, the CDR3 is TGTGCCAGCAGCTTAAACCCCCCGGGGGTAGCCTACGAGCAGTACTTC. Translated: CASSLNPPGVAYEQYF. The chain combines TRBV7-2 with TRBJ2-7; D possibly corresponds to TRBD2 (6 bases). The CDR3 runs to 16 residues. The germline V and J ends were trimmed by 2 bases and 2 bases, with 16 bases remaining between them. Germline CDR1 and CDR2: SGHTA and FQGNSA. Full variable domain (missing parts from reference TRBV7-2 and TRBJ2-7): GAGVSQSPSNKVTEKGKDVELRCDPISGHTALYWYRQSLGQGLEFLIYFQGNSAPDKSGLPSDRFSAERTGGSVSTLTIQRTQQEDSAVYLCASSLNPPGVAYEQYFGPGTRLTVT.

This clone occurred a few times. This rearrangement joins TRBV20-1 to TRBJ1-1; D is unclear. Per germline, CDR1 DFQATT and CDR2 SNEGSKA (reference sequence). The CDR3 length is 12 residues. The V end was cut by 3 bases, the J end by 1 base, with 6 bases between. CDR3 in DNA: TGCAGTGCTAGTCGTCCGAACACTGAAGCTTTCTTT. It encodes CSASRPNTEAFF.

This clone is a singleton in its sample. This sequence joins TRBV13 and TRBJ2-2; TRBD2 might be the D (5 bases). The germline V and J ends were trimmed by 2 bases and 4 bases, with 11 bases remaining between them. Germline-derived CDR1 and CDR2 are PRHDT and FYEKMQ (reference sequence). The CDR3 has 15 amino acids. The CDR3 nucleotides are TGTGCCAGCAGCTTAAGGTACAGCGGCACCGGGGAGCTGTTTTTT. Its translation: CASSLRYSGTGELFF.

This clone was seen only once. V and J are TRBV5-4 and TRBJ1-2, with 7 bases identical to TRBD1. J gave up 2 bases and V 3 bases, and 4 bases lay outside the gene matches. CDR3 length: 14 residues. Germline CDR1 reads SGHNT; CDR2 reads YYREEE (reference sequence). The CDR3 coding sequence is TGTGCCAGCAGCTCCAGGGGGGCGAACTATGGCTACACCTTC. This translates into CASSSRGANYGYTF.

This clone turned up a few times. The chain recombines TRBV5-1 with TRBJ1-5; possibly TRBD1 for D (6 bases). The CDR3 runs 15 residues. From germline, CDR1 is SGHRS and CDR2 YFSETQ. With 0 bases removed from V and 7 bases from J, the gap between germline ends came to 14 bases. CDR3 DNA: TGCGCCAGCAGCTTGGGCGCACAGGGCGGGCAGCCCCAGCATTTT. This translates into CASSLGAQGGQPQHF.

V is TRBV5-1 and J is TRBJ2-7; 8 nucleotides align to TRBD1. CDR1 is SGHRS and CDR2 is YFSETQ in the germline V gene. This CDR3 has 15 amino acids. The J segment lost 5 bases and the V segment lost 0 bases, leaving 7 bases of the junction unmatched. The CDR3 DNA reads TGCGCCAGCAGCTTGGACCCTACAGGGGGGAACGAGCAGTACTTC. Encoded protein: CASSLDPTGGNEQYF.

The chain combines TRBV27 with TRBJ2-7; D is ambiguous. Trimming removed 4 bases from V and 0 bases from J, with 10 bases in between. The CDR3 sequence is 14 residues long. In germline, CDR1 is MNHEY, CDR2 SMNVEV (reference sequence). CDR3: CASSSVAPSYEQYF. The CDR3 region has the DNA TGTGCCAGCAGTTCCGTTGCTCCCTCCTACGAGCAGTACTTC.

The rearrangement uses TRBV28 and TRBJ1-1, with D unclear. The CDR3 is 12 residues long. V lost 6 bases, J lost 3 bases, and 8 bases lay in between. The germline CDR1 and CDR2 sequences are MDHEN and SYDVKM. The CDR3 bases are TGTGCCAGCAGGAGGACGCACACTGAAGCTTTCTTT. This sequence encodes CASRRTHTEAFF.

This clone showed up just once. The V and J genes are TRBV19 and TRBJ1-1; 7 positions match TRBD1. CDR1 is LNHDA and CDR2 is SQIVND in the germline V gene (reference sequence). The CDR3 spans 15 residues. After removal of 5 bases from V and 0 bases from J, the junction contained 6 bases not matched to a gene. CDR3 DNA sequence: TGTGCCAGTAGTGACCTGGACAGGATGAACACTGAAGCTTTCTTT. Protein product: CASSDLDRMNTEAFF.

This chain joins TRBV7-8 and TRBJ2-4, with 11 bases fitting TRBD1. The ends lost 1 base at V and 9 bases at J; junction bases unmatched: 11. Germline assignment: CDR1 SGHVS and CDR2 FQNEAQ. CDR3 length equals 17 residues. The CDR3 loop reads CASSLEGSWGQGVIQYF. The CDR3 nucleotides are TGTGCCAGCAGCTTAGAGGGATCGTGGGGACAGGGGGTCATTCAGTACTTC. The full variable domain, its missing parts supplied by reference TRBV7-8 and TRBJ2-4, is GAGVSQSPRYKVAKRGQDVALRCDPISGHVSLFWYQQALGQGPEFLTYFQNEAQLDKSGLPSDRFFAERPEGSVSTLKIQRTQQEDSAVYLCASSLEGSWGQGVIQYFGAGTRLSVL.

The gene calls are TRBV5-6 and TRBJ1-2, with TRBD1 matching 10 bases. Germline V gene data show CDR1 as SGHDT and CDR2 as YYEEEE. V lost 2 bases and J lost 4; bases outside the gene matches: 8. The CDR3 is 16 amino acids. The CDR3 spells CASSFRWDRGVYGYTF. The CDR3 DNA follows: TGTGCCAGCAGCTTTAGATGGGACAGGGGTGTCTATGGCTACACCTTC.

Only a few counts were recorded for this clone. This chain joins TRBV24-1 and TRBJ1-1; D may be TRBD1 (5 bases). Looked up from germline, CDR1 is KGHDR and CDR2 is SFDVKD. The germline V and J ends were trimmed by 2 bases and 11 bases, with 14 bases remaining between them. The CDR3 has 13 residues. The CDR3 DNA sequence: TGTGCCACCAGTGATTATGGGGGTACGAAGGCTTTCTTT. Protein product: CATSDYGGTKAFF.

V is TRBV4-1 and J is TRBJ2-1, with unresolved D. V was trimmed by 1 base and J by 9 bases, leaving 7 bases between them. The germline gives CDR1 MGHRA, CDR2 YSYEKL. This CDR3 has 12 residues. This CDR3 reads CASSQVLGEQFF. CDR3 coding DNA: TGCGCCAGCAGCCAAGTGCTGGGTGAGCAGTTCTTC.

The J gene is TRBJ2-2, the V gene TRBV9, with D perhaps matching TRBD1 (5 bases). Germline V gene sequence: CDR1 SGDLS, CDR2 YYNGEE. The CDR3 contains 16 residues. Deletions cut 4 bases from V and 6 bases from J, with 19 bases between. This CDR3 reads CASSPGNRGVPGELFF. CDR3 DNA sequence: TGTGCCAGCAGCCCAGGGAATAGGGGTGTGCCCGGGGAGCTGTTTTTT.

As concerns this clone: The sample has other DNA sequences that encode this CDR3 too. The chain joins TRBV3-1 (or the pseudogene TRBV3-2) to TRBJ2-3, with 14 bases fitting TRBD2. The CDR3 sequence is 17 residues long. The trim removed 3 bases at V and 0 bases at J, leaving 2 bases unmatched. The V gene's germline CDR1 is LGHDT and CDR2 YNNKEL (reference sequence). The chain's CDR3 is CASSQGTSGGSTDTQYF. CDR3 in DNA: TGTGCCAGCAGCCAGGGGACTAGCGGGGGTAGCACAGATACGCAGTATTTT.

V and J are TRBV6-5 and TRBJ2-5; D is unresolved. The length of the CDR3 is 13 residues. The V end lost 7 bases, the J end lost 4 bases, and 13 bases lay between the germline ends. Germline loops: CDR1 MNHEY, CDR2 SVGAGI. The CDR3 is CASTVSIRETQYF. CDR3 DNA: TGTGCCAGCACGGTCTCCATCAGAGAGACCCAGTACTTC.

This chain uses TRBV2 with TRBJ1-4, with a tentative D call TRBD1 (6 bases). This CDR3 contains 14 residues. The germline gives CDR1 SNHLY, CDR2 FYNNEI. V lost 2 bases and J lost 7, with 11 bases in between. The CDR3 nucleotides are TGTGCCAGCAGTGAACTGGGAGGGGGTGAAAAACTGTTTTTT. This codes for CASSELGGGEKLFF.

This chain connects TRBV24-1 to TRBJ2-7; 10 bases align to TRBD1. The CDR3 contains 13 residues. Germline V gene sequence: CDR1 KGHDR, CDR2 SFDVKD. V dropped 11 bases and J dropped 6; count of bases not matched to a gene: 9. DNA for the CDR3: TGTGCCATCACGACAGGGGGCTCGAGCGAGCAGTACTTC. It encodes CAITTGGSSEQYF.

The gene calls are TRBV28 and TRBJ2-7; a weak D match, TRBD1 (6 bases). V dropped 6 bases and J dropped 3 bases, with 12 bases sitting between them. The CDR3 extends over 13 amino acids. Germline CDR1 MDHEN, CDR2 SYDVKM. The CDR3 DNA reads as TGTGCCAGCAGACCCCAACAGGGCTACGAGCAGTACTTC. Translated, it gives CASRPQQGYEQYF.

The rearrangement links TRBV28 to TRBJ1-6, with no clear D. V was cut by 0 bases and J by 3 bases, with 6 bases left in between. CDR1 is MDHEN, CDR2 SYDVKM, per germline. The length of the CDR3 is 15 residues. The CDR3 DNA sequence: TGTGCCAGCAGTTTATGGAGATACTATAATTCACCCCTCCACTTT. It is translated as CASSLWRYYNSPLHF. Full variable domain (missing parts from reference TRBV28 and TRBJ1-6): DVKVTQSSRYLVKRTGEKVFLECVQDMDHENMFWYRQDPGLGLRLIYFSYDVKMKEKGDIPEGYSVSREKKERFSLILESASTNQTSMYLCASSLWRYYNSPLHFGNGTRLTVT.

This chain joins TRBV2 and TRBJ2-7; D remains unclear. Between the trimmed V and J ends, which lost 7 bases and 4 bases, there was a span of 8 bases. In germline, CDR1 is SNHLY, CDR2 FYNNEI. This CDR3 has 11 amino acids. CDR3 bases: TGTGCCAGCACCGTCCAATACGAGCAGTACTTC. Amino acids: CASTVQYEQYF.

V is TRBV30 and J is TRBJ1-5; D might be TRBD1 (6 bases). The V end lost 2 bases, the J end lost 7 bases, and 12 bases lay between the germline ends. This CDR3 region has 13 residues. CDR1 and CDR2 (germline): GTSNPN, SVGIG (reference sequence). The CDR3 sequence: CAWSPSGGQPQHF. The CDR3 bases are TGTGCCTGGAGTCCCTCCGGGGGCCAGCCCCAGCATTTT.

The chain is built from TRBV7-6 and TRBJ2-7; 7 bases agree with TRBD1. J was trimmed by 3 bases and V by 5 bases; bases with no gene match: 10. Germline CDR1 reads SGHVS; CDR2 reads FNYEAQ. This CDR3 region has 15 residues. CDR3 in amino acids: CASSLNRDRVYEQYF. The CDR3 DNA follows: TGTGCCAGCAGCCTTAACCGGGACAGAGTCTACGAGCAGTACTTC.

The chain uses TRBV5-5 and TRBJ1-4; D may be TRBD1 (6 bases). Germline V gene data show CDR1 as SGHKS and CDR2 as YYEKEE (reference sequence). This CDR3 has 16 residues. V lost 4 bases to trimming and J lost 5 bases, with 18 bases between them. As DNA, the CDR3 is TGTGCCAGCAGCACCCGGGACACCATCGCGAATGAAAAACTGTTTTTT. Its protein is CASSTRDTIANEKLFF.

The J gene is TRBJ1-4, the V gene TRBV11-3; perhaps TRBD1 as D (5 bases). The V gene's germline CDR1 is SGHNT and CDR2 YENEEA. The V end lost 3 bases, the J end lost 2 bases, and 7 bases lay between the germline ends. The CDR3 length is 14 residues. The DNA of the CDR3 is TGTGCCAGCAGCTTCGCAGGGACTAATGAAAAACTGTTTTTT. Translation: CASSFAGTNEKLFF.

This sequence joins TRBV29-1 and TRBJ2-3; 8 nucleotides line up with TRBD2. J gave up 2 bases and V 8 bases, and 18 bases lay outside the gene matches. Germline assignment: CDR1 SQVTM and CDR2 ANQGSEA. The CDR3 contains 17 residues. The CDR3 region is CSPAVAGGSLNTDTQYF. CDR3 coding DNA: TGCAGCCCGGCGGTGGCGGGGGGTAGTTTGAACACAGATACGCAGTATTTT.

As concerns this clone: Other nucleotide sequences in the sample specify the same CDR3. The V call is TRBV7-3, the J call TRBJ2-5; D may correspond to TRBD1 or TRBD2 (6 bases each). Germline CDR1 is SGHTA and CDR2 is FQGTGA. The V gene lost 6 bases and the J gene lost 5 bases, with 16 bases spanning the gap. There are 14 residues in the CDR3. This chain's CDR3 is CASSLAGGRETQYF. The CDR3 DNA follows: TGTGCCAGCAGTCTCGCTGGGGGGCGGGAGACCCAGTACTTC.